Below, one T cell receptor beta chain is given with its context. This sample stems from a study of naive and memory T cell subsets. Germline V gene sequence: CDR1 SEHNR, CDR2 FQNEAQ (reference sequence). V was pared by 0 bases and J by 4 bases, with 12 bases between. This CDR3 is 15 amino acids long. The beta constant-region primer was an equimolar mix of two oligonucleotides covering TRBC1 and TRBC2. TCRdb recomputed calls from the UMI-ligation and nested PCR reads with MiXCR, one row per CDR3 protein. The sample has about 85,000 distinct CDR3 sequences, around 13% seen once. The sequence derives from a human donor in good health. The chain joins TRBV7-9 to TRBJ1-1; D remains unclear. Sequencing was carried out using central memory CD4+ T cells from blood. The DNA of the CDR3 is TGTGCCAGCAGCTTAGCGCGGGGAGGAGGCACTGAAGCTTTCTTT. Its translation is CASSLARGGGTEAFF.